The sequence of this T cell receptor beta chain was determined in a study of blood T cell repertoires in COVID-19. This CDR3 spans 15 amino acids. Germline lookup yields CDR1 KGHSH and CDR2 LQKENI. V was trimmed by 0 bases and J by 3 bases, leaving 9 bases between them. Profiling relied on immunoSEQ multiplex PCR, and the TCRdb table lists in-frame clones only, not all of them. This sample carries approximately 190,000 clones, 80% of them seen once, and the ten largest clones take about 7%. The chain is built from TRBV18 and TRBJ1-3; D is possibly TRBD1 (6 bases). Sequenced: peripheral blood. The TCR originated in a man in his 60s with acute or convalescent COVID-19. This chain's CDR3 is CASSPPGTFGNTIYF. CDR3 DNA: TGTGCCAGCTCACCACCTGGGACATTTGGAAACACCATATATTTT.